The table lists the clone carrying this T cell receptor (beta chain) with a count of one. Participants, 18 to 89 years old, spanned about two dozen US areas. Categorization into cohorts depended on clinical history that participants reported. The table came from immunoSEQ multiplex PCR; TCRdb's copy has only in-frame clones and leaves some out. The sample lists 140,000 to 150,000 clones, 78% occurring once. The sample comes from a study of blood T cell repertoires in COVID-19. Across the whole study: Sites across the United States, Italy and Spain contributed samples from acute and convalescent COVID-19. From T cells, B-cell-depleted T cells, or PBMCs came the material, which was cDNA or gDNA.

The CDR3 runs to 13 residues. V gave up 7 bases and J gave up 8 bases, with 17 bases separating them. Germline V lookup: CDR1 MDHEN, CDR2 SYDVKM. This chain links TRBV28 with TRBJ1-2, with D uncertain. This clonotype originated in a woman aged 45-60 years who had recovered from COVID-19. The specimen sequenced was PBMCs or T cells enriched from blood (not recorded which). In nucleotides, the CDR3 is TGTGCCAGCACCAAAAACCGGGGTCAGGGCTACACCTTC. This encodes CASTKNRGQGYTF.